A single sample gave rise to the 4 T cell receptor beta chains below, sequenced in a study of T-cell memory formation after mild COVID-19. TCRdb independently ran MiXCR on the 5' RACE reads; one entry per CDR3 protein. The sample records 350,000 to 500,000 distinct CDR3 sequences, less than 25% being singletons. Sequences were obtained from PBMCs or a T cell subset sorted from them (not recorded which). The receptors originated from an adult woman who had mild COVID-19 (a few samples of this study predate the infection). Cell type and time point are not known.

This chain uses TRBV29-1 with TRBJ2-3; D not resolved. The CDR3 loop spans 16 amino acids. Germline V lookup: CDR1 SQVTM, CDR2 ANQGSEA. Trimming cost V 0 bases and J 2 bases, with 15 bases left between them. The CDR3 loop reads CSVEDGPLTLTDTQYF. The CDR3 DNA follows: TGCAGCGTTGAAGATGGACCTTTGACCCTCACAGATACGCAGTATTTT.

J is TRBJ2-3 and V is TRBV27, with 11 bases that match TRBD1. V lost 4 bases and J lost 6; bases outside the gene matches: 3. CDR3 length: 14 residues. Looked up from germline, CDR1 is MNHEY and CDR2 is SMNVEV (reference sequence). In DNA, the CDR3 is TGTGCCAGCAGTTGGGACAGGGGGGGCGATACGCAGTATTTT. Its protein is CASSWDRGGDTQYF.

The chain's CDR3 is CASSLGPAYSGRATHEQYF. The CDR3 nucleotides are TGTGCCAGCAGCTTAGGCCCCGCTTATAGCGGGAGGGCCACCCACGAGCAGTACTTC. The V and J genes are TRBV7-2 and TRBJ2-7; TRBD2 matches 11 bases. CDR3 length equals 19 residues. The ends lost 1 base at V and 5 bases at J; junction bases unmatched: 16. Germline V CDR1 and CDR2: SGHTA, FQGNSA.

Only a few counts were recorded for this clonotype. The CDR3, as DNA: TGTGCCTGGGGGACAGGGCACTCTGGGGCCAACGTCCTGACTTTC. Its protein is CAWGTGHSGANVLTF. V and J are TRBV30 and TRBJ2-6; 9 nucleotides match TRBD1. V shed 5 bases, J shed 0 bases, and the junction held 2 bases outside the gene matches. From germline, CDR1 is GTSNPN and CDR2 SVGIG (reference sequence). CDR3 length: 15 residues.